Sequencing of this TCR beta chain was carried out in a study of T cells after yellow fever vaccination. Via MiXCR, TCRdb re-called the 5' RACE reads, giving one row per CDR3 protein. In the table there are 150,000 to 200,000 distinct CDR3 sequences, about 7% of which are singletons. V gave up 5 bases and J gave up 2 bases, with 9 bases separating them. Germline CDR1 and CDR2: SGHVS and FNYEAQ. The CDR3 is 13 amino acids. The sample here was CD4+ T cells sorted from PBMCs, taken 5 days after the first yellow fever vaccination. V and J are TRBV7-6 and TRBJ2-5; D unresolved. The source is a man between 18 and 35 years old who received the YFV17D yellow fever vaccine. The CDR3 spells CASSARRQETQYF. CDR3 DNA: TGTGCCAGCAGCGCCCGTCGGCAAGAGACCCAGTACTTC.